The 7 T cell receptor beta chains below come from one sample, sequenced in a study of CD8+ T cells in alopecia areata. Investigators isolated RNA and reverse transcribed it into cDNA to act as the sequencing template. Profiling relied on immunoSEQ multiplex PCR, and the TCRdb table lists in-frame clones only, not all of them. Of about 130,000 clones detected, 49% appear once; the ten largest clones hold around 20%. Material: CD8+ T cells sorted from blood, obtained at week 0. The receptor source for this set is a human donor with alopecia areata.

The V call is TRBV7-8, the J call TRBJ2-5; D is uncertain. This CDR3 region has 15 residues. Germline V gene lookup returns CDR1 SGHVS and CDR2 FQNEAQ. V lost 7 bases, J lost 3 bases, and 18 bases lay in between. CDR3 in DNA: TGTGCCAGCACCACGAGAGTAGGGAAGAAAGAGACCCAGTACTTC. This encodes CASTTRVGKKETQYF.

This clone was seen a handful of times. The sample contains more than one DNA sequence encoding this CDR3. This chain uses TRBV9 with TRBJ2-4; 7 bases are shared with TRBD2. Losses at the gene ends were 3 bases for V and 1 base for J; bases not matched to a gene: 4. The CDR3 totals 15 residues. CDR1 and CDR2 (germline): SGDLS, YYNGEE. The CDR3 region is CASSEREGAKNIQYF. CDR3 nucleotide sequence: TGTGCCAGCAGCGAGAGGGAGGGTGCCAAAAACATTCAGTACTTC.

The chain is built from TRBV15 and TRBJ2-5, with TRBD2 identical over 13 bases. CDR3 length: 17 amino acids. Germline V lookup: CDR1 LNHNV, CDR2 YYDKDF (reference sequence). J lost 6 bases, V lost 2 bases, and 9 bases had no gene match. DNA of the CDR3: TGTGCCACCAGCAGACCCACTAGCGGGGGGGCCATAAAGACCCAGTACTTC. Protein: CATSRPTSGGAIKTQYF.

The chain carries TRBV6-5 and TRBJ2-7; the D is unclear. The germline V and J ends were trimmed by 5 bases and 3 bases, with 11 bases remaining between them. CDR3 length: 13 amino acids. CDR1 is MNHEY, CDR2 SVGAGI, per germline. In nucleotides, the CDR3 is TGTGCCAGCAGTATTGGGCCGATCTACGAGCAGTACTTC. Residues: CASSIGPIYEQYF.

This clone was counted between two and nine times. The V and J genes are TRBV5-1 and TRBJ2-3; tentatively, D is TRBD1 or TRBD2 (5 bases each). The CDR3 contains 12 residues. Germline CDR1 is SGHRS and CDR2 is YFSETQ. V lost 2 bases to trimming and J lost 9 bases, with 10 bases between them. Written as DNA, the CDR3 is TGCGCCAGCAGCTTCGGGGCCCTCACGCAGTATTTT. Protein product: CASSFGALTQYF.

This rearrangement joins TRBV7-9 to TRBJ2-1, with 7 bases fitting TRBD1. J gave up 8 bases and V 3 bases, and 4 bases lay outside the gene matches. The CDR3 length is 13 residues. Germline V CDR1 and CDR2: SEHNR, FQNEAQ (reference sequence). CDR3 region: CASSFEGADEQFF. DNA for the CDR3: TGTGCCAGCAGCTTCGAGGGGGCGGATGAGCAGTTCTTC.

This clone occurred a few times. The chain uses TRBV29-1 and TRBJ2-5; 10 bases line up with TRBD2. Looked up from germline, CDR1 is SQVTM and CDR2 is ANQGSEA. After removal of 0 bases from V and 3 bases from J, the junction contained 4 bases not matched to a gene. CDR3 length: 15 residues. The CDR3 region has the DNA TGCAGCGTTGAAGAGGAACTAGCGGGAAAAGAGACCCAGTACTTC. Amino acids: CSVEEELAGKETQYF.